This T cell receptor (beta chain) was documented in a study of OX40 agonist ivuxolimab in advanced cancers. Overall study: With ivuxolimab, an agonistic anti-OX40 (CD134) antibody, patients were treated.

Regarding the study as a whole: Still undetermined is the antigen specificity of the expanded peripheral T cells.

Enrollment shut out patients with autoimmune disease history or systemic immunosuppression. Profiled with immunoSEQ multiplex PCR; TCRdb holds only in-frame clones, not every one. The sample lists under 85,000 clones, about nine tenths occurring once. This clone appeared once. Antigen unknown. The CDR3 spans 15 residues. Trimming shortened V by 2 bases and J by 0 bases, and 11 bases separated the two germline ends. In germline, CDR1 is SGHNT, CDR2 YYREEE (reference sequence). The V and J genes are TRBV5-4 and TRBJ1-1; D is unclear. The sample here was CD4+ or CD8+ T cells sorted from blood, taken in a trial of the OX40 agonist ivuxolimab. This TCR came from an adult with an advanced solid tumor such as melanoma, head and neck, liver or kidney cancer. The CDR3 sequence: CASSLAESMNTEAFF. CDR3 nucleotides: TGTGCCAGCAGCTTAGCTGAGTCAATGAACACTGAAGCTTTCTTT.